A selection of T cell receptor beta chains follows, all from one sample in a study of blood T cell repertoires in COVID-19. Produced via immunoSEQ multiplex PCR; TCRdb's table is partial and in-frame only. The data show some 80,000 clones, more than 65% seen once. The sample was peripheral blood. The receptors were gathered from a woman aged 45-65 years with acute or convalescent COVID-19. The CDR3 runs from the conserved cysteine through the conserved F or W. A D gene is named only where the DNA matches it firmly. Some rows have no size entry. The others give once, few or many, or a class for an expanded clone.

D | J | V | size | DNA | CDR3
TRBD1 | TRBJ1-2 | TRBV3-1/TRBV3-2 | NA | TGTGCCAGCAGCCGGGGACAGGGCATTAGCTATGGCTACACCTTC | CASSRGQGISYGYTF
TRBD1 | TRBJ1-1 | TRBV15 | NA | TGTGCCACCAGCAGAGGGGTAGGTCGTCCCGGGACAGGGACCTACACTGAAGCTTTCTTT | CATSRGVGRPGTGTYTEAFF
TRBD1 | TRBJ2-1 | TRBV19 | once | TGTGCCAGTACCACCGGGACAGGTGCCTACAATGAGCAGTTCTTC | CASTTGTGAYNEQFF
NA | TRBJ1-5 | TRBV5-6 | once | TGTGCCAGCAGCTTCGGGGGAGATTCCTATCAGCCCCAGCATTTT | CASSFGGDSYQPQHF
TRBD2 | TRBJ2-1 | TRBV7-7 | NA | TGTGCCAGCAGTGAAATTTTAGCGGGAGGGCACAATGAGCAGTTCTTC | CASSEILAGGHNEQFF
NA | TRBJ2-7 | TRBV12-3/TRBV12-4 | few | TGTGCCAGCAGCTTGGGCAGGGGAAGCGAGCAGTACTTC | CASSLGRGSEQYF
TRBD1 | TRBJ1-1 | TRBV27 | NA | TGTGCCAGCAGTCCCCGCTGGACAGGAGACAACACTGAAGCTTTCTTT | CASSPRWTGDNTEAFF
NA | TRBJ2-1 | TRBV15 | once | TGTGCCACCAGCAGAGCTTCGAGTATAGTTGAGCAGTTCTTC | CATSRASSIVEQFF
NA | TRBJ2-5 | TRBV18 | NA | TGTGCCAGCTCACCACCGTCGCGGTCCCAAGAGACCCAGTACTTC | CASSPPSRSQETQYF
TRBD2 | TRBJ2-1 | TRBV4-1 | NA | TGCGCCAGCAGCCATCTAGCGGGGGGTAACAATGAGCAGTTCTTC | CASSHLAGGNNEQFF
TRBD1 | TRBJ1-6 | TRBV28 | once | TGTGCCAGCAAGGCGACAGGGGCTGATTCACCCCTCCACTTT | CASKATGADSPLHF
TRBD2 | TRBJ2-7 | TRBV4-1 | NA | TGCGCCAGCAGCTCCTTCCAATTTGGGGGGGCCTACGAGCAGTACTTC | CASSSFQFGGAYEQYF